The rows below give T cell receptor beta chains drawn from one sample of a study of T cell responses to AZD1222 COVID-19 vaccine. The data were produced by immunoSEQ multiplex PCR, yet TCRdb's version contains in-frame clones alone and is incomplete. This sample has around 130,000 clones, with roughly nine tenths found just once. The source material was peripheral blood, sampled 28 days after the second dose of the MenACWY control vaccine. The receptors were sampled from an adult who received the MenACWY meningococcal vaccine as a control. Each CDR3 is given with its conserved first and last residue. Each record gives: J gene, D gene, V gene, clone size, CDR3 DNA, CDR3 protein. D genes are given only for firm matches. Size is omitted from some rows. Given values are once, few, many or a class for expanded clones.

TRBJ1-3,.,TRBV6-2/TRBV6-3,.,TGTGCCAGCAGTTACGGAGGATTTGGAAACACCATATATTTT,CASSYGGFGNTIYF
TRBJ1-1,.,TRBV6-1,.,TGTGCCAGCAGTGAAAGGGGACTGAACACTGAAGCTTTCTTT,CASSERGLNTEAFF
TRBJ1-4,.,TRBV6-1,.,TGTGCCAGCAGTGAAGTTGAAAAACTGTTTTTT,CASSEVEKLFF
TRBJ2-3,.,TRBV12-3/TRBV12-4,.,TGTGCCAGCAGTTTTGCAGATACGCAGTATTTT,CASSFADTQYF
TRBJ2-7,.,TRBV27,.,TGTGCCAGCAGTTTAAGGGCAGGAATGGCCGAGCAGTACTTC,CASSLRAGMAEQYF
TRBJ1-5,.,TRBV7-6,.,TGTGCCAGCAGCCCAGGGAGCAGGTTAGAAGATCAGCCCCAGCATTTT,CASSPGSRLEDQPQHF
TRBJ1-4,TRBD1,TRBV6-5,few,TGTGCCAGCAGTTGGACAGGGGGCGTCTCTAATGAAAAACTGTTTTTT,CASSWTGGVSNEKLFF
TRBJ2-3,.,TRBV5-4,.,TGTGCCAGCAGCTTGGAGGGCACAGATACGCAGTATTTT,CASSLEGTDTQYF
TRBJ1-3,.,TRBV3-1/TRBV3-2,.,TGTGCCAGCAGCCAAAATTCTGGCTCTGGAAACACCATATATTTT,CASSQNSGSGNTIYF
TRBJ1-6,.,TRBV10-3,.,TGTGCCATCAGGGGGGATAATTCACCCCTCCACTTT,CAIRGDNSPLHF
TRBJ2-7,TRBD2,TRBV7-2,.,TGTGCCAGCAGCCTCCTAGCGGGGTACGAGCAGTACTTC,CASSLLAGYEQYF